The rows below give T cell receptor beta chains drawn from one sample of a study of blood T cell repertoires in COVID-19. Libraries were prepared by immunoSEQ multiplex PCR; TCRdb keeps only in-frame clonotypes and omits some of them. The sample includes roughly 290,000 clones, 80% to 90% of them seen just once. The sequencing input was PBMCs or T cells enriched from blood (not recorded which). These receptor sequences come from a man aged 30 to 39 who had recovered from COVID-19. The CDR3 runs from the conserved cysteine through the conserved F or W. A D gene is named only where the DNA matches it firmly. Rows may omit the clone size; those that give it use once, few, many or a size class.

j_call v_call clone_size cdr3_length d_call cdr3_nt cdr3_aa
TRBJ1-4 TRBV7-6 - 16 - TGTGCCAGCAGCTTAGGTGGCGGGACAACTAATGAAAAACTGTTTTTT CASSLGGGTTNEKLFF
TRBJ2-3 TRBV7-9 - 17 - TGTGCCAGCAGCTTAGCGTCTGGGGCGGATCGCACAGATACGCAGTATTTT CASSLASGADRTDTQYF
TRBJ2-7 TRBV18 - 13 TRBD1 TGTGCCAGCTCAGAGGGACAGGCCTACGAGCAGTACTTC CASSEGQAYEQYF
TRBJ1-4 TRBV4-1 once 16 - TGCGCCAGCAGTCCAAACGACAGAGGTAACGGTGAAAAACTGTTTTTT CASSPNDRGNGEKLFF
TRBJ1-3 TRBV18 - 15 - TGTGCCAGCTCACCAGCATACGGGGGAGGAAACACCATATATTTT CASSPAYGGGNTIYF
TRBJ2-1 TRBV29-1 - 12 - TGCAGCGTTGAACCTAGAGGCAATGAGCAGTTCTTC CSVEPRGNEQFF
TRBJ1-1 TRBV6-5 - 14 - TGTGCCAGCAGTTACTCGGCAGGGGTGACTGAAGCTTTCTTT CASSYSAGVTEAFF
TRBJ2-7 TRBV15 - 15 - TGTGCCACCAGCACGGAGACAGGATCCTCCTACGAGCAGTACTTC CATSTETGSSYEQYF
TRBJ1-1 TRBV7-2 - 15 TRBD1 TGTGCCAGCAGCCCCTACCTGCAGGGGGCGAGTGAAGCTTTCTTT CASSPYLQGASEAFF
TRBJ1-5 TRBV6-6 - 15 - TGTGCCAGCAGTTATTCGGGGGAGGGCAATCAGCCCCAGCATTTT CASSYSGEGNQPQHF
TRBJ1-3 TRBV30 - 16 TRBD1 TGTGCCTGGGCCGGGACAGGGGGTCTGGCTGGAAACACCATATATTTT CAWAGTGGLAGNTIYF
TRBJ1-5 TRBV24-1 - 16 - TGTGCCACCAGTGATCCCTCCACAGATAGCAATCAGCCCCAGCATTTT CATSDPSTDSNQPQHF
TRBJ1-2 TRBV3-1/TRBV3-2 - 15 TRBD1 TGTGCCAGCAGCCAAGATCGACAGGGGATCTCGGGCTACACCTTC CASSQDRQGISGYTF
TRBJ2-4 TRBV9 - 15 - TGTGCCAGCAGCGGGACAGGATTGGGGGGAAACATTCAGTACTTC CASSGTGLGGNIQYF
TRBJ2-7 TRBV5-6 - 15 TRBD1 TGTGCCAGCAGCGTGACAGGGTACGGGTCCTACGAGCAGTACTTC CASSVTGYGSYEQYF
TRBJ1-5 TRBV19 - 15 - TGTGCCAGTATGATAGGGGCGTATAGCAATCAGCCCCAGCATTTT CASMIGAYSNQPQHF
TRBJ1-2 TRBV11-2 - 13 - TGTGCCAGCAGTTTCCCGGGGTACTATGGCTACACCTTC CASSFPGYYGYTF
TRBJ1-2 TRBV18 - 13 - TGTGCCAGCTCACCAGGGGGGGACTATGGCTACACCTTC CASSPGGDYGYTF
TRBJ2-7 TRBV7-2 - 16 TRBD2 TGTGCCAGCAGCTCAAGGTCTAGCGGGGGGAGGTACGAGCAGTACTTC CASSSRSSGGRYEQYF
TRBJ2-5 TRBV6-5 - 13 - TGTGCCAGCGGTCCCCAGGTCCAAGAGACCCAGTACTTC CASGPQVQETQYF
TRBJ2-7 TRBV7-2 - 14 - TGTGCCAGCAGCCTCCGGGTGAGCTCCTACGAGCAGTACTTC CASSLRVSSYEQYF
TRBJ2-2 TRBV24-1 - 16 TRBD1 TGTGCCACCAGTGATTTAACTCGACAGGGAACCGGGGAGCTGTTTTTT CATSDLTRQGTGELFF
TRBJ2-2 TRBV5-3 - 14 - TGTGCCAGCTCGGGGGCGGGGGCCGCCGGGGAGCTGTTTTTT CASSGAGAAGELFF
TRBJ2-5 TRBV11-2 - 15 TRBD2 TGTGCCAGCAGCCCAGGGAGGGGAGGAGGAGAGACCCAGTACTTC CASSPGRGGGETQYF
TRBJ2-7 TRBV24-1 - 17 TRBD1 TGTGCCACCAGTGATCGGCCAGGAAGGGACAGCTCCTACGAGCAGTACTTC CATSDRPGRDSSYEQYF
TRBJ2-7 TRBV27 - 14 - TGTGCCAGCAAGGCAGGGCGAACGTCCTACGAGCAGTACTTC CASKAGRTSYEQYF
TRBJ1-2 TRBV9 - 18 - TGTGCCAGCAGCGTAGGGGGATCTGGGGCCCTTTTTAACTATGGCTACACCTTC CASSVGGSGALFNYGYTF
TRBJ2-5 TRBV7-9 - 13 - TGTGCCAGCAGCATACCGGGTCAAGAGACCCAGTACTTC CASSIPGQETQYF